This T cell receptor (beta chain) is from a study of cytomegalovirus exposure and HLA in healthy donors (dated by TCRdb to between 2016 and 2019). Broadly, across the study: In an earlier analysis of roughly 590 of the donors, under 300 Gb of sequence data and 90 million to 120 million unique TCR beta sequences from about 179 million T cells were reported. Roughly 5 DR-DQ haplotypes were treated as single units for association and clustering because of strong linkage in the cohort. Among roughly 370 genotyped donors of the cohort, an average of about 240,000 unique TCR beta nucleotide sequences were sequenced per donor, roughly 20% of them non-productive. Among the approximately 400 genotyped donors, around 81% belonged to the genetic ancestry cluster associated with self-reported Caucasian donors. An early release that covered some 630 HLA-typed donors contained about 300 gigabases of sequencing data and 85 million to 100 million unique TCR sequences. To decide whether each TCR beta V gene segment behaved as functional or pseudogenic, an earlier analysis of some 540 of the donors relied on high-throughput TCR beta sequencing. The T cell repertoires of some 700 subjects were profiled by immunosequencing and related to cytomegalovirus serostatus. In addition to the first cohort of 500 to 850 subjects, a separate validation cohort of approximately 130 different subjects was used. Alongside the repertoire data, information on donor age, sex, ethnicity and CMV serostatus was compiled. All discovery cohort repertoires had been generated on a single sequencing platform. The study aimed to test whether cataloging public T cell receptors could reveal signatures of past pathogen exposure. Genome-wide SNP genotypes for about 65% of the 666 donors were used in a later genetic analysis, which treated that subset as a discovery cohort. In the later analysis, no new phenotypic data were used to find candidate immune exposures; instead, reliance was placed on TCR beta sequences and their occurrence across donors. HLA typing covered class I and class II loci at four-digit resolution. High-throughput TCR immunosequencing, statistical association of individual TCRs with disease status, and machine learning were combined to predict cytomegalovirus infection status. Typing coverage varied by locus: roughly 620-640 donors for A, B, C, DRB1 and DQB1; some 520 for DQA1; approximately 570 for DPA1; around 450 for DPB1. A later analysis re-analyzed previously published TCR beta repertoires from about 730 donors and added high-resolution HLA genotyping to study TCR occurrence patterns. The paper's findings and limits, for the study overall: The study gave a list of some 150 TCR beta chains associated with cytomegalovirus. In both the original and validation cohorts, the classifier was reported to diagnose cytomegalovirus status with high specificity and sensitivity. Because counts were too low, more than 15 rarely observed V segments, including chromosome 9 orphons, were left out of the earlier analysis of a few hundred of the donors. According to a later analysis, parvovirus B19, influenza, CMV and Epstein-Barr virus appeared linked to several top co-occurrence clusters. A later analysis found that TCR association rates varied across HLA loci, with DRB1 alleles showing the most associated TCRs and HLA-C alleles the fewest. Broadly in line with IMGT annotations, most TCR beta V segments showed up in productive rearrangements about 87% or about 30% of the time in an earlier analysis of several hundred of the donors. The authors suggested that the approach could potentially be generalized to other disease states and immunological phenotypes. A cluster of highly shared sequence variants was judged likely to represent a technical artifact of the sequencing pipeline. Immune exposure information for the cohort was limited to CMV serostatus. A further reported finding was that TCR beta sequences accurately predicted the HLA-A and HLA-B alleles for most subjects in the first cohort. In this cohort, only TCR beta chains were sequenced, and detectable features were limited by the absence of alpha or paired-chain data. Because some donors lacked HLA typing at each locus, the association tests relied only on the typed subset. Specific HLA alleles were associated with more than 15,000 TCR beta sequences at a false discovery rate of 0.05 in a later analysis. Linkage disequilibrium might explain the correlated functional status among segregating V segments, but an unknown experimental factor could not be ruled out. Most TCR sequences were observed very rarely across donors, whereas some public TCRs were present in many individuals. According to a later analysis, most CMV-associated TCR beta chains appeared to be HLA-restricted, and the HLA associations seemed to be driven largely by CMV exposure. Sequencing depth was assumed to be roughly uniform across donors in the presence/absence analyses, though that assumption may not hold. Some IMGT-functional V segments, including TRBV6-2 and TRBV6-3, could not be told apart with the 87-base-pair reads, so those segments were excluded. Compared with equally common non-associated chains, HLA-associated TCR beta chains in a later analysis were more clonally expanded and had lower generation probabilities. A later genetic analysis reported fewer N-insertions in productive TCRs among donors in an Asian-associated ancestry cluster than the roughly 650-donor mean. An association between a missense DCLRE1C variant and V-gene and J-gene trimming of TCR beta chains was found in a later genetic analysis and replicated in an independent cohort. Three of the identified cytomegalovirus-associated TCR beta chains were confirmed in vitro to be specific for cytomegalovirus antigens. When HLA alleles, especially DR and DQ, strongly co-occurred, attributing TCR associations to individual alleles was difficult.

The cohort comprised 666 healthy bone marrow donors. At the time of sampling, all cohort members were nominally healthy, though unrecorded immune exposures were likely present. The donor was CMV seronegative and belonged to the group of over 350 seronegative cohort members. A peripheral blood sample was collected from each donor, and TCR beta sequencing was performed on peripheral blood mononuclear cells. Genomic DNA was extracted from the blood cell samples with the Qiagen DNeasy Blood Extraction Kit. Measured from the cysteine to the phenylalanine, the CDR3 is 14 residues long. Only the CDR3 region is kept as DNA, spanning 42 bases read in frame from base 1. CDR1 and CDR2 were assigned from the germline V gene as SGHRS and YFSETQ. V is cut back by 4 bases and J by 5 bases, with 4 bases in the junction unmatched. The library was made by the immunoSEQ multiplex PCR assay. For the multiplex PCR, a mixture combining 60 forward primers for TCR Vbeta segments and 13 reverse primers for TCR Jbeta segments was used. The CDR3 region of rearranged TCR beta genes was amplified from genomic DNA by a multiplex PCR assay. The Illumina HiSeq System was used to sequence the amplified TCR beta libraries as 87-base-pair reads. The study's own analysis went as follows. A later analysis counted around 72 million unique TCR beta chains across the 600 to 850 repertoires, and around 9.9 million of these chains were shared by at least two donors. Raw reads were error-corrected and collapsed into unique sequences by a nearest-neighbor algorithm in which closely related sequences were merged to remove PCR and sequencing errors. To assign V, D and J gene segments, CDR3 sequences were aligned to IMGT reference sequences. For a sequence to be retained, a match of at least six nucleotides to both a V gene segment and a J gene segment was required. Rearrangements were called productive when the CDR3 lacked stop codons and stayed in frame with V and J; all others were non-productive. Following IMGT convention, CDR3 was defined as the stretch from the second conserved V-encoded cysteine up to the conserved J-encoded phenylalanine. Sequences without an unambiguous match to a single V gene segment were excluded from the earlier analysis of a few hundred of the donors. In an earlier analysis of about 590 of the donors, a V segment was called functional when productive rearrangements were above 56.7%, and segregating when the standard deviation between donors exceeded 5%. A statistical classification framework was developed to diagnose cytomegalovirus status using the catalog of TCR beta chain sequences. A later analysis assigned V and J genes by comparing TCR nucleotide sequences with IMGT/GENE-DB human TR gene sequences. In a later analysis, CDR3 sequences and most-parsimonious VDJ recombination scenarios were assigned using the TCRdist pipeline. In a later analysis, each TCR beta chain was defined by its CDR3 amino acid sequence together with its V-gene family, and reads without a unique V-gene family were excluded. As a way to deal with suspected cross-contamination and a sequencing artifact, a later analysis dropped 450 to 600 nucleotide sequences that were highly shared and had low generation probability. For each public chain, a later analysis derived a clonal expansion index from normalized ranks of inferred template counts within each repertoire. Generation probabilities in a later analysis came from a VDJ recombination model fitted to out-of-frame rearrangements, and those results were checked against IGoR. In a later analysis, TCR-TCR, TCR-HLA and TCR-CMV co-occurrence was scored with hypergeometric tests, and a repertoire-size bias correction was applied to TCR pairs. In a later analysis, false discovery rates were estimated by permuting HLA or CMV assignments 20 times. In a later analysis, co-occurring TCRs were grouped using DBSCAN, with TCRdist sequence similarity added in when clustering inside HLA-allele-positive subsets. Repertoires with fewer than 30,000 or more than 120,000 public chains were left out of co-occurrence clustering, as were a handful of repertoires with anomalous nucleotide sharing. TCRdb re-hosts the immuneACCESS table, in-frame sequences only. Its copies lack some clones; in the studies checked, an unresolved V gene accounts for under half of them, and the cause for the rest is not known. The V and J calls and the clone size are those of that table, but D and trimming were determined from the DNA. The sample table holds roughly 180,000 clones, of which about 75% were seen once. The top ten hold 2% to 3% of the sample.

To note about this clone: The target of this receptor is not known. The sample holds no much larger clone one base away, and base qualities are not on file.

The TCR was taken from a female donor in good health and CMV-seronegative. The sample taken for sequencing was PBMCs. The rearranged chain carries TRBV5-1 and TRBJ1-2, and TRBD1 aligns with 11 junction nucleotides. The bases read TGCGCCAGCAGCCCCGGACAGGGGGCTTATGGCTACACCTTC. It translates to CASSPGQGAYGYTF.